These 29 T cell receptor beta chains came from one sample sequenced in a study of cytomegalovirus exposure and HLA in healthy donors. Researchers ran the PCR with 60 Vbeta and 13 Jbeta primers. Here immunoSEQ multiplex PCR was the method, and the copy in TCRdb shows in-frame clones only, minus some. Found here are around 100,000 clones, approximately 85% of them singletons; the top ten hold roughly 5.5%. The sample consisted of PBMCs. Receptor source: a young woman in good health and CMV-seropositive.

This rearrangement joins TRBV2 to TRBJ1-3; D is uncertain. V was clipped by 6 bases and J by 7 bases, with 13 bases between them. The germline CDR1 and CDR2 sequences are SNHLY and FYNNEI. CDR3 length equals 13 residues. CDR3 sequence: CASSEAVRNTIYF. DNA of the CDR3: TGTGCCAGCAGCGAGGCCGTGAGGAACACCATATATTTT.

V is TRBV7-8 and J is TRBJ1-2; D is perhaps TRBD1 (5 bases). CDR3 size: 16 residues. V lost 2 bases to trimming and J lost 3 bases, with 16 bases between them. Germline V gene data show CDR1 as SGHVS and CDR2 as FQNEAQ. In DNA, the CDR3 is TGTGCCAGCAGCTTACAGGGTTCGCCAGGCTACTATGGCTACACCTTC. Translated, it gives CASSLQGSPGYYGYTF.

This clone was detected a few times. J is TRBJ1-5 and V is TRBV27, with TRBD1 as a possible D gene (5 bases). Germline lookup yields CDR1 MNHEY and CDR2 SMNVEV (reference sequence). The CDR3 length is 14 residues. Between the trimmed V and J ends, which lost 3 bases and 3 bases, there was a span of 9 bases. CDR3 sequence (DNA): TGTGCCAGCAGTTTTCGACAGTACAATCAGCCCCAGCATTTT. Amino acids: CASSFRQYNQPQHF.

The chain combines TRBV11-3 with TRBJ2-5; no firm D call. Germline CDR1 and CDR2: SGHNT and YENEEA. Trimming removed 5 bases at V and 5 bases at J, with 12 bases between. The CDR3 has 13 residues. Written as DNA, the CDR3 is TGTGCCAGCAGCCCGACGGGTTGGGAGACCCAGTACTTC. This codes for CASSPTGWETQYF.

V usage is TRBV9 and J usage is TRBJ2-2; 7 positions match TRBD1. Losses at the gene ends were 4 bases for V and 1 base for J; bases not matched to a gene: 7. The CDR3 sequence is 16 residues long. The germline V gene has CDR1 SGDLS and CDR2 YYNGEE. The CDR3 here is CASSPPTGKNTGELFF. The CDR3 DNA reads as TGTGCCAGCAGCCCCCCGACAGGGAAGAACACCGGGGAGCTGTTTTTT.

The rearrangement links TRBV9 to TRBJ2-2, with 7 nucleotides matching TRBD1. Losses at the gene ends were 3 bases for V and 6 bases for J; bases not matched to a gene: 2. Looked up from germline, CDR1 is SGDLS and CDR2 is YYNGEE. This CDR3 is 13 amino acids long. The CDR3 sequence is CASSAQGAGELFF. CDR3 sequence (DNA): TGTGCCAGCAGCGCTCAGGGGGCCGGGGAGCTGTTTTTT.

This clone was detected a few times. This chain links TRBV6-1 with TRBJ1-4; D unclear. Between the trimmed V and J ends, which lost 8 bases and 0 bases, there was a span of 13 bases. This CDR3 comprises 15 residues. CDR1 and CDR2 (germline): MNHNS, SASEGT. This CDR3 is CASAWAPATNEKLFF. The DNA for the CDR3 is TGTGCCAGCGCGTGGGCACCTGCAACTAATGAAAAACTGTTTTTT.

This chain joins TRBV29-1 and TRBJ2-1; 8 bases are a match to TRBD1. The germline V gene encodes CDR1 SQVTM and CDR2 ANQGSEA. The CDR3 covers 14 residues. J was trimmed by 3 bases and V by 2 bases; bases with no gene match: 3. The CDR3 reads CSVERQGHYNEQFF. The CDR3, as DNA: TGCAGCGTTGAACGACAGGGGCACTACAATGAGCAGTTCTTC.

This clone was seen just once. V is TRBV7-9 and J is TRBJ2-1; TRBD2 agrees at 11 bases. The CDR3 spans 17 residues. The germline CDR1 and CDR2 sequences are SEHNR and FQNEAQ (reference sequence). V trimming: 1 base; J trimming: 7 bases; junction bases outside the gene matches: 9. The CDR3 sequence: CASSLVGLAGGGNEQFF. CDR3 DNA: TGTGCCAGCAGCTTAGTAGGGCTAGCGGGGGGAGGTAATGAGCAGTTCTTC.

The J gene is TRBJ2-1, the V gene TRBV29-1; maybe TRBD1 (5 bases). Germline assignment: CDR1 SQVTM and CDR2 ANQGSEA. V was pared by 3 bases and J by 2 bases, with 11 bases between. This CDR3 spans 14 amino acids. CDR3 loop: CSVDGQGTYNEQFF. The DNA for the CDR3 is TGCAGCGTTGACGGGCAGGGCACCTACAATGAGCAGTTCTTC.

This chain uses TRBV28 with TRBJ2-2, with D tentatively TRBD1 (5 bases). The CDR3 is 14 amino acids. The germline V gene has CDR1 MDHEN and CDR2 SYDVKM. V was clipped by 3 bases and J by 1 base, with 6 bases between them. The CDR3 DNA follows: TGTGCCAGCAGTTTTACAGGGAACACCGGGGAGCTGTTTTTT. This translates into CASSFTGNTGELFF.

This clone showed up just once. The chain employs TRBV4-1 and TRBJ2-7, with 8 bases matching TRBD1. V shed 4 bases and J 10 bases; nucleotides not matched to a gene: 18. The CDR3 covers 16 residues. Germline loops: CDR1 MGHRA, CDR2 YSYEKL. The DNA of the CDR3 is TGCGCCAGCAGCCGCACCCCGTCGGGACAGGTCATCCCACAGTACTTC. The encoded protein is CASSRTPSGQVIPQYF.

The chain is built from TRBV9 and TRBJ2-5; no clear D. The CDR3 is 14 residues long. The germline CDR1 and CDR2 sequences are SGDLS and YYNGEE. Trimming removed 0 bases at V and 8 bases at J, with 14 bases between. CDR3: CASSVGTLKHTQYF. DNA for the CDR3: TGTGCCAGCAGCGTAGGAACTCTCAAGCACACCCAGTACTTC.

CDR3 bases: TGCAGTGCAGGGACAGTCTACGAGCAGTACTTC. Encoded protein: CSAGTVYEQYF. The chain links TRBV20-1 to TRBJ2-7; 7 nucleotides line up with TRBD1. V shed 6 bases, J shed 3 bases, and the junction held 2 bases outside the gene matches. CDR3 length: 11 residues. Per germline, CDR1 DFQATT and CDR2 SNEGSKA (reference sequence).

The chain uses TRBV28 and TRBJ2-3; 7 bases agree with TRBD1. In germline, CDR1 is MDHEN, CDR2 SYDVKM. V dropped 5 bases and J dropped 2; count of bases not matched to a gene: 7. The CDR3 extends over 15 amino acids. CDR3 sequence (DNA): TGTGCCAGCAGTGCGGACAGGACTTACACAGATACGCAGTATTTT. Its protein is CASSADRTYTDTQYF.

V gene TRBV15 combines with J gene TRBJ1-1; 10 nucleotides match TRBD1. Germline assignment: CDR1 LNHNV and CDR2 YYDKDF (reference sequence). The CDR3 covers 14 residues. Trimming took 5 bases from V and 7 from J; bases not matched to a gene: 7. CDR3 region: CATSLRTGGFEAFF. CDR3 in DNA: TGTGCCACCAGCTTACGGACAGGGGGTTTTGAAGCTTTCTTT.

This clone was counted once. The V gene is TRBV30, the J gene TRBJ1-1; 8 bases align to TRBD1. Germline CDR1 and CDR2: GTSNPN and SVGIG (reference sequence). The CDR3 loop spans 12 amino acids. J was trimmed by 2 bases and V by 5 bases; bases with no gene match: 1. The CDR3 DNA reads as TGTGCCTGGGACAGGGGTAACACTGAAGCTTTCTTT. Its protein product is CAWDRGNTEAFF.

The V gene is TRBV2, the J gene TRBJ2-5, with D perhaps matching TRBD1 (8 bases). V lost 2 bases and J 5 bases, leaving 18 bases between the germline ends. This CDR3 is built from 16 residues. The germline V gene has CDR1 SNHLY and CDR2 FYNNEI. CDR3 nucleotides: TGTGCCAGCAGTGAACCTTGGACAGGGAGGGCGGAGACCCAGTACTTC. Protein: CASSEPWTGRAETQYF.

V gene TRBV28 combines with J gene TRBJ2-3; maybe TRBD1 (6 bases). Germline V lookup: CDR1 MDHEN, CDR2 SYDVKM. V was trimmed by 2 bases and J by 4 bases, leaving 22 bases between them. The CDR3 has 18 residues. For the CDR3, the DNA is TGTGCCAGCAGTTTAAGTGTGGACAGTTCCCCAGGAGCAGATACGCAGTATTTT. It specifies CASSLSVDSSPGADTQYF.

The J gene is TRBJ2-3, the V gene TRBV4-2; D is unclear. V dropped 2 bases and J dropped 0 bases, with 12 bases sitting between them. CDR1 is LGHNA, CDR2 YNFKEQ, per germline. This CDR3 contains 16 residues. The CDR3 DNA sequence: TGTGCCAGCAGCCAATTTGACACAATGAGCACAGATACGCAGTATTTT. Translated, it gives CASSQFDTMSTDTQYF.

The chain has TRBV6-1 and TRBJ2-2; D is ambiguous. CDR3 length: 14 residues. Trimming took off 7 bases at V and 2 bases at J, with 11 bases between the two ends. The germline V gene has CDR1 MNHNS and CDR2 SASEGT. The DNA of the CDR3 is TGTGCCAGCATGCGAGGAGCCAACACCGGGGAGCTGTTTTTT. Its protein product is CASMRGANTGELFF.

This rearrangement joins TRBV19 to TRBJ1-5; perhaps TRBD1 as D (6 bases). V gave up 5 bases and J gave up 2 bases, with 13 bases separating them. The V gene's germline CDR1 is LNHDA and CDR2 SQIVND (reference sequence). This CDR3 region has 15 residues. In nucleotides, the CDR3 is TGTGCCAGTAGTGCAACAGGGTTAGGCAATCAGCCCCAGCATTTT. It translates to CASSATGLGNQPQHF.

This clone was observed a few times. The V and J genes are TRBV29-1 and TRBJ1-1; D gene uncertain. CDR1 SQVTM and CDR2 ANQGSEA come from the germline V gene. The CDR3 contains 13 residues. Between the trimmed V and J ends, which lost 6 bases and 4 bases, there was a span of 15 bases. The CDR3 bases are TGCAGCGTCGGTCGTGGTGCTGGCACTGAAGCTTTCTTT. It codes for CSVGRGAGTEAFF.

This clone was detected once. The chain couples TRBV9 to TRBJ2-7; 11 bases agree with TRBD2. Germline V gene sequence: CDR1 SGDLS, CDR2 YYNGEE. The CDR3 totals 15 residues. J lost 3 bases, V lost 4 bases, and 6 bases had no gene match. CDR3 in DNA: TGTGCCAGCAGCCCTACTAGCGGGAGTAACTACGAGCAGTACTTC. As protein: CASSPTSGSNYEQYF.

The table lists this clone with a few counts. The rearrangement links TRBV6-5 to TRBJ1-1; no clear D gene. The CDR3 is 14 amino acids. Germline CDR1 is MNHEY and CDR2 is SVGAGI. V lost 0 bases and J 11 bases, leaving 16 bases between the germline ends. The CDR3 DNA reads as TGTGCCAGCAGTTACTCAGGTCGTCAAGGCGGGGCTTTCTTT. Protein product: CASSYSGRQGGAFF.

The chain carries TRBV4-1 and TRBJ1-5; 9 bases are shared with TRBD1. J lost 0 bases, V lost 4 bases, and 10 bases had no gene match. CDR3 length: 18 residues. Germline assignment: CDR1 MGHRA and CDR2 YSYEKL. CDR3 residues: CASSPTGGFGYSNQPQHF. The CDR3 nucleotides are TGCGCCAGCAGCCCGACAGGGGGATTTGGGTATAGCAATCAGCCCCAGCATTTT.

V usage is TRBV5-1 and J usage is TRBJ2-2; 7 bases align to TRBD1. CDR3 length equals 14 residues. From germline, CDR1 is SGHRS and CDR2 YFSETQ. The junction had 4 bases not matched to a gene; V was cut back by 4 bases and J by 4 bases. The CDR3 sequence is CASSTGQITGELFF. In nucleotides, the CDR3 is TGCGCCAGCAGCACGGGACAGATCACCGGGGAGCTGTTTTTT.

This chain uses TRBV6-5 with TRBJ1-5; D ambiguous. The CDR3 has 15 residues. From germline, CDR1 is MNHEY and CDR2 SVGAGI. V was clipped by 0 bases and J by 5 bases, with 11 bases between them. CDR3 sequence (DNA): TGTGCCAGCAGTTACTCCCAAAGAGGTCATCAGCCCCAGCATTTT. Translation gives CASSYSQRGHQPQHF.

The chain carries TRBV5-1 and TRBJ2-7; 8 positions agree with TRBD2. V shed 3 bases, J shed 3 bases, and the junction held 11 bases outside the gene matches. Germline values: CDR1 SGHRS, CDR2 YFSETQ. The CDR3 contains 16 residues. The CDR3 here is CASSSTKLAEGYEQYF. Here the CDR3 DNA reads TGCGCCAGCAGCTCAACAAAACTAGCGGAGGGCTACGAGCAGTACTTC.